This TCR beta chain stems from a study of blood T cell repertoires in COVID-19. Trimming removed 1 base at V and 7 bases at J, with 14 bases between. The CDR3 totals 16 residues. Germline V gene data show CDR1 as LGHNA and CDR2 as YNFKEQ. Profiling relied on immunoSEQ multiplex PCR, and the TCRdb table lists in-frame clones only, not all of them. The top ten hold more than 8.5% of the sample, which has about 210,000 clones, around 81% seen once. The sample comprised PBMCs or T cells enriched from blood (not recorded which). The chain employs TRBV4-2 and TRBJ1-6; D not certain. This TCR derives from a woman between 45 and 65 years old with acute COVID-19. The CDR3 sequence is CASSQAANLMNSPLHF. CDR3 DNA: TGTGCCAGCAGCCAAGCAGCGAACTTGATGAATTCACCCCTCCACTTT.